This TCR beta chain was recovered during a study of blood T cell repertoires in COVID-19. Across the whole study: Some COVID-19 samples were acute and others convalescent; all came from the United States, Italy and Spain. The analysed material was cDNA or gDNA that came from T cells, B-cell-depleted T cells, or PBMCs.

TCRdb's copy holds only in-frame clones and misses some; the assay was immunoSEQ multiplex PCR. The table has some 280,000 clones, more than 80% seen once. With 2 bases clipped from V and 5 bases from J, the junction kept 9 bases outside the gene matches. CDR3 length: 16 residues. Germline V CDR1 and CDR2: GTSNPN, SVGIG (reference sequence). The count of this clone is one. The chain has TRBV30 and TRBJ2-5; 12 bases map to TRBD2. Sequencing input: peripheral blood. The TCR originated in a woman aged 25 to 39 with active or convalescent COVID-19. CDR3 sequence (DNA): TGTGCCTGGAGTAGACTAGCGGGGGCCGGGGGGGAGACCCAGTACTTC. This gives the protein CAWSRLAGAGGETQYF.